This T cell receptor beta chain was retrieved from a study of CD8 T cells in Susac syndrome. Whole-study findings and limits: Individuals included in the TCR sequencing and HLA analysis were acknowledged by the study to be relatively few in number.

Regarding this clonotype: The antigen remains undetermined.

This CDR3 spans 14 amino acids. The V gene's germline CDR1 is SGHDN and CDR2 FVKESK. V was pared by 4 bases and J by 4 bases, with 13 bases between. The RNA input was about 0.5 to 1 ug, and it was reverse transcribed with random hexamers. immunoSEQ multiplex PCR amplified TCR beta CDR3 across 54 Vbeta, 13 Jbeta. One entry per CDR3 protein, called by TCRdb with MiXCR from the immunoSEQ multiplex PCR reads. The sample has 150,000 to 200,000 distinct CDR3 sequences, around 94% seen once. FACS enriched CD8+ TEMRA cells, while bulk CD8+ and CD4+ were negatively isolated. The clonotype was recovered from a human donor in good health. The sample taken for sequencing was CD4+ T cells from PBMCs. This chain uses TRBV14 with TRBJ1-2; TRBD1 is a possible D gene (6 bases). Written as DNA, the CDR3 is TGTGCCAGCAGCCCAAACAGGGATAGCTATGGCTACACCTTC. Translation gives CASSPNRDSYGYTF.